These 8 T cell receptor beta chains were sequenced from one sample in a study of T-cell memory formation after mild COVID-19. TCRdb redid the calling of the 5' RACE reads with MiXCR, one entry per CDR3 protein. The top ten hold 23% of the sample, which has about 290,000 distinct CDR3 sequences, 18% seen once. Sequencing was done on a sample of PBMCs or a T cell subset sorted from them (not recorded which). Receptors originate from a man between 18 and 29 years old who had mild COVID-19 (a few samples of this study predate the infection). Cell type and time point are not known.

This clonotype appeared a few times. This rearrangement joins TRBV7-3 to TRBJ2-3, with 8 bases fitting TRBD1. This CDR3 has 15 residues. Per germline, CDR1 SGHTA and CDR2 FQGTGA. V lost 3 bases and J lost 2; bases outside the gene matches: 4. CDR3 protein: CASSFRQGPTDTQYF. The CDR3 region has the DNA TGTGCCAGCAGCTTTAGACAGGGGCCCACAGATACGCAGTATTTT.

V gene TRBV10-3 combines with J gene TRBJ1-5; D remains unclear. Between the trimmed V and J ends, which lost 0 bases and 1 base, there was a span of 1 base. Germline CDR1 reads ENHRY; CDR2 reads SYGVKD. CDR3 length: 13 amino acids. CDR3 nucleotides: TGTGCCATCAGTGAGTCCAGCAATCAGCCCCAGCATTTT. It is translated as CAISESSNQPQHF.

V gene TRBV4-3 combines with J gene TRBJ2-7, with 7 bases identical to TRBD2. Germline V gene sequence: CDR1 LGHNA, CDR2 YSLEER. The V segment lost 4 bases and the J segment 4 bases; nucleotides outside the gene matches: 7. The CDR3 runs to 14 residues. The CDR3 coding sequence is TGCGCCAGCAGCCGGGGGAGGGAGGCATACGAGCAGTACTTC. Translation gives CASSRGREAYEQYF.

The V call is TRBV4-3, the J call TRBJ2-7; D unresolved. This CDR3 comprises 15 residues. Germline V gives CDR1 LGHNA, CDR2 YSLEER. With 0 bases removed from V and 0 bases from J, the gap between germline ends came to 9 bases. The CDR3 loop reads CASSQEVPGSYEQYF. The CDR3 DNA sequence: TGCGCCAGCAGCCAAGAGGTACCGGGCTCCTACGAGCAGTACTTC.

The table lists this clonotype with a few counts. The rearrangement uses TRBV6-2 or TRBV6-3 and TRBJ2-1; the D gene is possibly TRBD2 (6 bases). The CDR3 extends over 17 amino acids. Germline CDR1 is MNHEY and CDR2 is SVGEGT. Trimming cost V 6 bases and J 6 bases, with 24 bases left between them. The CDR3 DNA reads TGTGCCAGCAGACGACGGGACTCTCGACGAGGTGGCAATGAGCAGTTCTTC. Amino acid sequence: CASRRRDSRRGGNEQFF.

This chain connects TRBV6-5 to TRBJ1-2, with a weak D call TRBD1 (5 bases). The germline V and J ends were trimmed by 4 bases and 5 bases, with 11 bases remaining between them. The CDR3 sequence is 13 residues long. Germline lookup yields CDR1 MNHEY and CDR2 SVGAGI. The CDR3 region is CASSSDRSYGYTF. Written as DNA, the CDR3 is TGTGCCAGCAGTTCCGACAGATCTTATGGCTACACCTTC.

The chain carries TRBV6-2 or TRBV6-3 and TRBJ1-1, with D unresolved. There are 15 residues in the CDR3. Trimming took 5 bases from V and 5 from J, leaving 18 bases between them. Germline loops: CDR1 MNHEY, CDR2 SVGEGT. The CDR3 loop is CASSPHRGVRTEAFF. Here the CDR3 DNA reads TGTGCCAGCAGTCCCCACCGCGGGGTTAGGACTGAAGCTTTCTTT.

The rearrangement links TRBV12-3 or TRBV12-4 to TRBJ2-3; no reliable D call. V lost 2 bases, J lost 4 bases, and 10 bases lay in between. The CDR3 runs 14 residues. CDR3 nucleotides: TGTGCCAGCAGTTTACGGAGTAGTGCAGATACGCAGTATTTT. Residues: CASSLRSSADTQYF.